This T cell receptor beta chain was recorded in a study of T cells in localized non-small cell lung cancer. Whole-study results and caveats: In uninvolved adjacent lung, T cell clonality reached its highest value, exceeding tumor. Without multi-region sequencing, intratumor heterogeneity could not be excluded.

This clone was observed a handful of times. Its antigen is still unknown. V shed 2 bases and J shed 6 bases, with 10 bases lying between them. Germline CDR1 is KGHSH and CDR2 is LQKENI. This CDR3 is 13 amino acids long. Sequencing was performed with immunoSEQ multiplex PCR; in TCRdb, only in-frame clones are kept and a portion is missing. The data contain around 3,700 clones, 25% to 30% of them singletons. The sequence came from a male donor aged 60 or older with stage I lung adenocarcinoma. Source: lung tumor tissue, taken before any cancer treatment. The chain couples TRBV18 to TRBJ1-2; D remains ambiguous. The CDR3 loop reads CASSPSGEDGYTF. DNA for the CDR3: TGTGCCAGCTCACCAAGTGGGGAGGATGGCTACACCTTC.